Shown below are 12 T cell receptor beta chains from a single sample sequenced in a study of molecular identifiers for immune sequencing clone quantification. One entry per CDR3 protein results from TCRdb running MiXCR on the PCR reads. The sample includes about 510,000 distinct CDR3 sequences, around 23% of them seen just once. Source material: naive CD8+ T cells from blood, with Jurkat cell RNA spiked in. The subset here: FACS-sorted CD8+CD4-CCR7+CD45RA+ naive T cells. Every receptor here comes from a human donor in good health. Some libraries in this study had Jurkat cell RNA spiked in.

This clonotype was observed many times. The chain has TRBV11-2 and TRBJ2-7, with 9 bases fitting TRBD2. V was pared by 3 bases and J by 7 bases, with 10 bases of the junction left unmatched. The CDR3 spans 15 residues. CDR1 is SGHAT and CDR2 is FQNNGV in the germline V gene. The CDR3 loop reads CASSFLAGRPSEQYF. In DNA, the CDR3 is TGTGCCAGCAGCTTCCTAGCGGGGCGGCCCTCGGAGCAGTACTTC.

This clonotype was seen repeatedly, ten times or more. The chain uses TRBV7-2 and TRBJ2-1; D ambiguous. Between the trimmed V and J ends, which lost 5 bases and 10 bases, there was a span of 12 bases. The germline CDR1 and CDR2 sequences are SGHTA and FQGNSA. The CDR3 loop spans 12 amino acids. The CDR3 region is CASSVLSLEQFF. The CDR3 nucleotides are TGTGCCAGCAGCGTGCTAAGTCTAGAGCAGTTCTTC.

The sample holds many counts of this clonotype. The CDR3 loop reads CSARDTRNYEQYF. The CDR3 bases are TGCAGTGCTAGAGATACGCGAAACTACGAGCAGTACTTC. The chain combines TRBV20-1 with TRBJ2-7; D call uncertain. Trimming left V 0 bases short and J 3 bases short, with 9 bases between. The CDR3 loop spans 13 amino acids. Per germline, CDR1 DFQATT and CDR2 SNEGSKA (reference sequence).

This clonotype has only a few counts. The J gene is TRBJ2-5, the V gene TRBV10-3, with D perhaps TRBD1 (6 bases). Per the germline V gene, CDR1 is ENHRY and CDR2 is SYGVKD. Trimming pared 3 bases from V and 2 bases from J, leaving 10 bases between. This CDR3 comprises 14 residues. This chain's CDR3 is CAISDGGSQETQYF. The CDR3 DNA reads TGTGCCATCAGTGATGGGGGCTCTCAAGAGACCCAGTACTTC.

The sample holds a few counts of this clonotype. The chain couples TRBV28 to TRBJ2-7; D unclear. The CDR3 has 14 amino acids. V gave up 5 bases and J gave up 3 bases, with 14 bases separating them. Germline V lookup: CDR1 MDHEN, CDR2 SYDVKM. CDR3 coding DNA: TGTGCCAGCAGTCCGGAATCCGGGTTCTACGAGCAGTACTTC. Amino acids: CASSPESGFYEQYF.

This rearrangement joins TRBV20-1 to TRBJ2-1; D unclear. The CDR3 has 12 amino acids. CDR1 and CDR2 from the germline V gene are DFQATT and SNEGSKA (reference sequence). Trimming took 4 bases from V and 4 from J, leaving 8 bases between them. CDR3 sequence (DNA): TGCAGTGCTACTAAGGAGTACAATGAGCAGTTCTTC. It translates to CSATKEYNEQFF.

The chain carries TRBV7-9 and TRBJ2-1, with 9 positions matching TRBD1. V was clipped by 6 bases and J by 0 bases; unmatched bases: 9. The CDR3 length is 17 residues. Germline CDR1 reads SEHNR; CDR2 reads FQNEAQ (reference sequence). CDR3 amino acids: CASRYATGGSSYNEQFF. CDR3 bases: TGTGCCAGCAGATACGCCACAGGGGGCAGCTCCTACAATGAGCAGTTCTTC.

The chain links TRBV7-2 to TRBJ2-7, with 12 bases that match TRBD1. CDR3 length: 15 amino acids. J lost 8 bases, V lost 6 bases, and 11 bases had no gene match. From germline, CDR1 is SGHTA and CDR2 FQGNSA. In DNA form, the CDR3 reads TGTGCCAGCAGTGGGACAGGGGGCGCTTGGTACAAGCAGTACTTC. It codes for CASSGTGGAWYKQYF.

Ten or more counts support this clonotype. This chain links TRBV15 with TRBJ1-1; D gene ambiguous. V was pared by 5 bases and J by 0 bases, with 19 bases between. CDR1 and CDR2 (germline): LNHNV, YYDKDF (reference sequence). The CDR3 is 17 amino acids. The CDR3 reads CATSLTVGVPMNTEAFF. CDR3 in DNA: TGTGCCACCAGCCTGACTGTTGGAGTTCCCATGAACACTGAAGCTTTCTTT.

This clonotype was seen a single time. One end of the junction is discordant with germline, which a read error may explain. V is TRBV5-1 and J is TRBJ1-5, with 8 positions matching TRBD1. CDR3 size: 14 residues. In germline, CDR1 is SGHRS, CDR2 YFSETQ. The CDR3 reads CASSSGQGGQPLHF. CDR3 coding DNA: TGCGCCAGCAGCTCAGGACAGGGCGGTCAGCCCCTGCATTTT.

The chain uses TRBV4-3 and TRBJ1-1; 8 bases align to TRBD1. The CDR3 runs to 13 residues. After removal of 4 bases from V and 8 bases from J, the junction contained 6 bases not matched to a gene. CDR1 and CDR2 from the germline V gene are LGHNA and YSLEER. The CDR3 sequence: CASSPWTGTEAFF. In DNA, the CDR3 is TGCGCCAGCAGCCCATGGACAGGGACGGAAGCTTTCTTT.

A remark on this clonotype: A junction boundary mismatches the germline segment, possibly from a read error. The rearrangement joins TRBV4-1 to TRBJ1-5, with 9 positions matching TRBD1. Germline lookup yields CDR1 MGHRA and CDR2 YSYEKL. The CDR3 consists of 16 residues. CDR3: CASGQDAGTGRQPQHF. CDR3 bases: TGCGCCAGCGGCCAAGACGCGGGGACAGGGAGACAGCCCCAGCATTTT.